Here is one T cell receptor beta chain with its context. The germline V and J ends were trimmed by 4 bases and 2 bases, with 11 bases remaining between them. The length of the CDR3 is 14 residues. Germline V gene data show CDR1 as MNHEY and CDR2 as SVGAGI. Libraries were prepared by immunoSEQ multiplex PCR; TCRdb keeps only in-frame clonotypes and omits some of them. The sample has approximately 190,000 clones, roughly 89% seen once. This record belongs to a study of blood T cell repertoires in COVID-19. Across the whole study: Italy, Spain and the United States were the sources of the convalescent and acute COVID-19 samples.

A COVID-19 case had been met by exposed participants during the 2 weeks before study entry. The sample comprised PBMCs or T cells enriched from blood (not recorded which). This TCR was recovered from a woman aged 30 to 39 who had been exposed to COVID-19. The rearrangement uses TRBV6-5 and TRBJ1-1; possibly TRBD1 for D (5 bases). The CDR3 DNA reads as TGTGCCAGCAGTTTGCGGGGCCGCAACACTGAAGCTTTCTTT. Protein: CASSLRGRNTEAFF.